In this sample, the clone carrying this T cell receptor (beta chain) turned up a few times. The antigen remains unidentified. Stated time point: persistent/refractory GD, antithyroid drugs over 5 years with positive TRAb. From RNA extracted from PBMCs, the TCR library was made. Germline V CDR1 and CDR2: MNHEY, SMNVEV (reference sequence). The length of the CDR3 is 17 residues. Trimming cost V 1 base and J 0 bases, with 15 bases left between them. Arm-PCR with iRepertoire HTBI primers amplified the CDR3 regions for these TCR beta libraries. Per the original data handling: Sample data revealed about 62 TRBV and about 15 TRBJ segments. In TCRdb, the multiplex PCR reads were re-called with MiXCR into one record per CDR3 protein. It is TCRdb's table, rather than the study itself, that gives the V and J calls and clone size. The data hold about 470,000 distinct CDR3 sequences, with approximately 21% observed a single time.

The data are from a study of regulatory T cells in long-lasting Graves disease. Study background: Over-5-year antithyroid drug use with positive TSH receptor antibodies defined persistent Graves' disease in the study.

Study conclusions and caveats: Persistent Graves' patients possessed reduced TCR diversity relative to recently diagnosed ones.

The receptor was isolated from a female donor with Graves disease. The sequenced sample was peripheral blood mononuclear cells (PBMCs), obtained when the disease was refractory, from a patient treated with antithyroid drugs. This sequence joins TRBV27 and TRBJ1-1; tentative D call: TRBD1 (6 bases). CDR3 sequence (DNA): TGTGCCAGCAGTTTATTATTCCACAGGGAAATGAACACTGAAGCTTTCTTT. Its protein is CASSLLFHREMNTEAFF.